This entry lists 25 T cell receptor beta chains sequenced from one sample in a study of response to subunit inactivated influenza vaccine (dated by TCRdb to 2016 to 2018). The library was produced with RT-PCR. Sequenced on an Illumina HiSeq 2500. The raw public reads went through TCRdb reprocessing: fastp at Q25, MiXCR clone calling, in-frame beta chains kept. Each CDR3 protein appears once, grouped with its most common genes and DNA. Within this sample are about 520,000 distinct CDR3 sequences, with about 25% of them counted one time only. Clones ranked in the top ten supply approximately 2% of the sample. This material consisted of CD4+ T cells sorted from PBMCs, taken 4 to 6 days after vaccination. Receptors originate from a man aged 45 to 65 who received an inactivated influenza vaccine. Donor details come from another sample of the same person, matched by shared clones.

Only a few counts were recorded for this clonotype. The chain links TRBV12-3 or TRBV12-4 to TRBJ2-1; D unresolved. V was clipped by 6 bases and J by 2 bases, with 14 bases between them. The CDR3 is made up of 15 amino acids. The CDR3 region has the DNA TGTGCCAGCAGCCGAAGGACGGCAGCCTACAATGAGCAGTTCTTC. Protein product: CASSRRTAAYNEQFF.

In its sample, this clonotype was seen many times. This sequence joins TRBV28 and TRBJ2-5; perhaps D is TRBD1 or TRBD2 (6 bases each). The CDR3 extends over 13 amino acids. The V and J ends lost 6 bases and 2 bases respectively, with 10 bases between them. From germline, CDR1 is MDHEN and CDR2 SYDVKM. The CDR3 DNA reads as TGTGCCAGCAGGCGCGGGACACAAGAGACCCAGTACTTC. This codes for CASRRGTQETQYF. Using reference TRBV28 and TRBJ2-5 for the parts outside the CDR3, the full variable domain is DVKVTQSSRYLVKRTGEKVFLECVQDMDHENMFWYRQDPGLGLRLIYFSYDVKMKEKGDIPEGYSVSREKKERFSLILESASTNQTSMYLCASRRGTQETQYFGPGTRLLVL.

This clonotype has just one count. A read error is possible here, since a much larger clone lies one base away. This chain links TRBV7-2 with TRBJ2-1; 11 positions agree with TRBD2. CDR1 is SGHTA, CDR2 FQGNSA, per germline. This CDR3 spans 14 amino acids. After removal of 2 bases from V and 7 bases from J, the junction contained 1 base not matched to a gene. The CDR3 DNA is TGTGCCAGCAGCTTATCTAGCGGGAGGAATGAGCAGTTCTTC. It specifies CASSLSSGRNEQFF.

The CDR3 protein is CASSLSPGAGNTIYF. In DNA, the CDR3 is TGTGCCAGCAGCTTAAGTCCCGGGGCTGGAAACACCATATATTTT. V gene TRBV7-2 combines with J gene TRBJ1-3; D ambiguous. Germline V lookup: CDR1 SGHTA, CDR2 FQGNSA. CDR3 length: 15 amino acids. V was shortened by 2 bases and J by 2 bases, with 10 bases between the two germline ends. Full variable domain (outside the CDR3, taken from reference TRBV7-2 and TRBJ1-3): GAGVSQSPSNKVTEKGKDVELRCDPISGHTALYWYRQSLGQGLEFLIYFQGNSAPDKSGLPSDRFSAERTGGSVSTLTIQRTQQEDSAVYLCASSLSPGAGNTIYFGEGSWLTVV.

The gene calls are TRBV18 and TRBJ1-5; perhaps TRBD1 as D (6 bases). CDR1 is KGHSH, CDR2 LQKENI, per germline. The CDR3 sequence is 13 residues long. Trimming removed 2 bases from V and 6 bases from J, with 8 bases in between. CDR3 sequence reads: CASSPEGVQPQHF. For the CDR3, the DNA is TGTGCCAGCTCACCAGAGGGGGTTCAGCCCCAGCATTTT.

This clonotype was seen a few times. Germline is not matched at one junction end, which may reflect a read error. V is TRBV12-3 or TRBV12-4 and J is TRBJ2-7; 8 nucleotides agree with TRBD1. The CDR3 spans 13 residues. The CDR3 sequence is CASSLFRGQGLFF. The DNA for the CDR3 is TGTGCCAGCAGTTTATTTAGAGGACAGGGCCTCTTCTTC.

This clonotype was recorded a few times. The chain employs TRBV2 and TRBJ2-6; weak D call: TRBD1 (5 bases). The germline V and J ends were trimmed by 4 bases and 6 bases, with 13 bases remaining between them. The CDR3 covers 15 residues. Germline V gene data show CDR1 as SNHLY and CDR2 as FYNNEI. The CDR3 is CASSANRFMANVLTF. CDR3 DNA: TGTGCCAGCAGTGCAAACAGGTTTATGGCCAACGTCCTGACTTTC.

This clonotype was observed a handful of times. The chain joins TRBV27 to TRBJ1-1, with D possibly matching TRBD1 (5 bases). The CDR3 covers 13 residues. The germline V gene has CDR1 MNHEY and CDR2 SMNVEV (reference sequence). V lost 6 bases and J lost 5, with 13 bases in between. CDR3 nucleotides: TGTGCCAGCAGGTTGGGTGGGGGGACTGAAGCTTTCTTT. Translating gives CASRLGGGTEAFF.

This clonotype was detected a few times. The CDR3 region has the DNA TGTGCCAGCAGCACGCATGGGACAGGGGCGGGTCAGCCCCAGCATTTT. Amino acid sequence: CASSTHGTGAGQPQHF. The V and J genes are TRBV27 and TRBJ1-5; TRBD1 matches at 10 bases. The CDR3 loop spans 16 amino acids. Germline V gene sequence: CDR1 MNHEY, CDR2 SMNVEV (reference sequence). V shed 6 bases, J shed 6 bases, and the junction held 11 bases outside the gene matches.

The chain has TRBV6-5 and TRBJ2-5; no clear D. Trimming shortened V by 5 bases and J by 5 bases, and 9 bases separated the two germline ends. The CDR3 length is 12 residues. Germline values: CDR1 MNHEY, CDR2 SVGAGI. This CDR3 reads CASSTTVETQYF. The CDR3 nucleotides are TGTGCCAGCAGTACGACCGTGGAGACCCAGTACTTC.

This clonotype occurred a few times. CDR3 nucleotides: TGTGCCAGCAGCTTAGGGACAGGGTTTGGATACTCGGGCTCCTACAATGAGCAGTTCTTC. Its protein product is CASSLGTGFGYSGSYNEQFF. The chain recombines TRBV11-1 with TRBJ2-1; 8 nucleotides align to TRBD1. Per germline, CDR1 SGHAT and CDR2 FQDESV (reference sequence). This CDR3 has 20 residues. The ends lost 1 base at V and 0 bases at J; junction bases unmatched: 14.

The chain combines TRBV24-1 with TRBJ1-2; 7 nucleotides line up with TRBD1. This CDR3 comprises 12 residues. Germline loops: CDR1 KGHDR, CDR2 SFDVKD. Trimming cost V 2 bases and J 9 bases; bases outside gene matches: 2. CDR3 bases: TGTGCCACCAGTGATTGGACAGGAAGCTACACCTTC. This gives the protein CATSDWTGSYTF.

This sequence joins TRBV28 and TRBJ2-7; the match to TRBD1 covers 7 bases. V lost 5 bases, J lost 2 bases, and 6 bases stayed unmatched. Germline V gene lookup returns CDR1 MDHEN and CDR2 SYDVKM. The CDR3 sequence is 14 residues long. CDR3 DNA sequence: TGTGCCAGCAGTCCGCGGACAGGTGCCTACGAGCAGTACTTC. Its protein is CASSPRTGAYEQYF.

The chain has TRBV7-2 and TRBJ2-7, with 10 positions matching TRBD2. J was trimmed by 4 bases and V by 5 bases; bases with no gene match: 14. The germline V gene encodes CDR1 SGHTA and CDR2 FQGNSA. The CDR3 length is 17 residues. This chain's CDR3 is CASSNPPGLARDYEQYF. The CDR3 DNA reads as TGTGCCAGCAGCAACCCTCCGGGACTAGCGAGAGATTACGAGCAGTACTTC.

The J gene is TRBJ1-1, the V gene TRBV6-5; D is unresolved. The length of the CDR3 is 14 residues. From germline, CDR1 is MNHEY and CDR2 SVGAGI. Trimming stripped 2 bases from V and 1 base from J, with 8 bases between. CDR3 sequence reads: CASSYNSENTEAFF. The CDR3 DNA reads TGTGCCAGCAGTTACAATAGCGAGAACACTGAAGCTTTCTTT.

This clonotype has more than one count but fewer than ten. This chain joins TRBV7-9 and TRBJ2-3, with TRBD1 as a possible D gene (5 bases). Germline assignment: CDR1 SEHNR and CDR2 FQNEAQ (reference sequence). The CDR3 covers 17 residues. Deletions cut 5 bases from V and 2 bases from J, with 20 bases between. CDR3 DNA: TGTGCCAGCAGCCCCCAGGTCCGGCGGACAATCACAGATACGCAGTATTTT. As protein: CASSPQVRRTITDTQYF.

The chain recombines TRBV7-9 with TRBJ2-7; 12 bases align to TRBD2. V lost 1 base to trimming and J lost 3 bases; unmatched junction nucleotides: 4. The CDR3 is 16 residues long. Per germline, CDR1 SEHNR and CDR2 FQNEAQ (reference sequence). The CDR3 protein is CASSLGLAGEYYEQYF. In nucleotides, the CDR3 is TGTGCCAGCAGCTTAGGACTAGCGGGAGAGTACTACGAGCAGTACTTC.

This clonotype was seen a few times. The rearrangement links TRBV7-3 to TRBJ2-6, with 7 nucleotides matching TRBD1. The J segment lost 4 bases and the V segment lost 5 bases, leaving 17 bases of the junction unmatched. Germline-derived CDR1 and CDR2 are SGHTA and FQGTGA. This CDR3 spans 19 amino acids. The CDR3 region is CASSPFARGIITGANVLTF. The CDR3 DNA sequence: TGTGCCAGCAGCCCCTTTGCCAGGGGGATAATTACAGGGGCCAACGTCCTGACTTTC.

CDR3 nucleotide sequence: TGCGCCAGCACCGCGCGGCCTAGCGGGAGGTACAGCACAGATACGCAGTATTTT. Translated, it gives CASTARPSGRYSTDTQYF. The rearrangement links TRBV5-1 to TRBJ2-3, with TRBD2 matching over 11 bases. Germline loops: CDR1 SGHRS, CDR2 YFSETQ. Germline trimming cut 6 bases from V and 0 bases from J; bases unmatched to any gene: 12. The CDR3 contains 18 residues.

This clonotype was observed a handful of times. This chain links TRBV7-2 with TRBJ2-3, with TRBD2 matching 7 bases. The V gene end was trimmed by 5 bases and the J gene end by 2 bases; junction bases not matched to a gene: 10. The CDR3 contains 16 residues. Germline CDR1 is SGHTA and CDR2 is FQGNSA. This chain's CDR3 is CASSQKAGTVTDTQYF. The DNA for the CDR3 is TGTGCCAGCAGCCAAAAAGCGGGGACGGTCACAGATACGCAGTATTTT.

V usage is TRBV6-5 and J usage is TRBJ1-2; D perhaps matches TRBD1 (5 bases). Germline V gene data show CDR1 as MNHEY and CDR2 as SVGAGI. The CDR3 has 12 amino acids. V lost 5 bases, J lost 5 bases, and 9 bases lay in between. CDR3 loop: CASSTGGYGYTF. The CDR3 nucleotides read TGTGCCAGCAGTACGGGGGGATATGGCTACACCTTC.

There are a few counts of this clonotype. V usage is TRBV3-1 and J usage is TRBJ2-1; possible D gene TRBD2, 6 bases. The germline gives CDR1 LGHDT, CDR2 YNNKEL (reference sequence). The CDR3 runs 17 residues. V lost 3 bases and J lost 9, with 24 bases in between. CDR3 in DNA: TGTGCCAGCAGCCACTTCACGCGGGACTGGCTCGTGCGTGAGCAGTTCTTC. Translating it yields CASSHFTRDWLVREQFF.

Only a few counts were recorded for this clonotype. The CDR3 loop is CASSQAPAWEQYF. DNA for the CDR3: TGTGCCAGCAGCCAAGCGCCAGCCTGGGAGCAGTACTTC. The chain uses TRBV4-2 and TRBJ2-7; D is uncertain. The V and J ends lost 1 base and 7 bases respectively, with 11 bases between them. CDR1 LGHNA and CDR2 YNFKEQ come from the germline V gene. The CDR3 is 13 amino acids.

This clonotype was seen a few times. The chain links TRBV25-1 to TRBJ2-2; D is unclear. Germline V lookup: CDR1 MGHDK, CDR2 SYGVNS. The CDR3 has 13 amino acids. The V gene lost 4 bases and the J gene lost 1 base, with 4 bases spanning the gap. The DNA of the CDR3 is TGTGCCAGCAGTGGGTGGAACACCGGGGAGCTGTTTTTT. It encodes CASSGWNTGELFF. Supplemented by reference TRBV25-1 and TRBJ2-2, the full variable domain reads EADIYQTPRYLVIGTGKKITLECSQTMGHDKMYWYQQDPGMELHLIHYSYGVNSTEKGDLSSESTVSRIRTEHFPLTLESARPSHTSQYLCASSGWNTGELFFGEGSRLTVL.

The chain is built from TRBV3-1 and TRBJ2-7, with 8 bases that match TRBD2. The CDR3 has 15 residues. After removal of 3 bases from V and 2 bases from J, the junction contained 6 bases not matched to a gene. Germline CDR1 and CDR2: LGHDT and YNNKEL (reference sequence). CDR3 sequence: CASSQAAGGPYEQYF. DNA of the CDR3: TGTGCCAGCAGCCAGGCGGCGGGGGGACCCTACGAGCAGTACTTC.